Listed below are T cell receptor beta chains from one sample, sequenced in a study of T cells in Graves' hyperthyroidism and ophthalmopathy. TCRdb re-called the multiplex PCR reads with MiXCR, one entry per CDR3 protein. The sample contains about 210,000 distinct CDR3 sequences, roughly 17% of which appear only once. Material: blood. Source of these receptors: a man aged 45-65 years with Graves' hyperthyroidism. Each CDR3 is given with its conserved first and last residue. The order of the fields is D gene, clone size, V gene, J gene, CDR3 protein, CDR3 DNA. The D gene is left open where the match is weak. Expanded clones get a size class; other rows say once, few or many, or leave the size out.

.	many	TRBV11-2	TRBJ2-1	CASSLDGQPAYNEQFF	TGTGCCAGCAGCTTAGATGGCCAGCCGGCCTACAATGAGCAGTTCTTC
.	.	TRBV20-1	TRBJ2-3	CSAWDRGVLAGGAQDTQYF	TGCAGTGCTTGGGACAGGGGGGTGCTAGCGGGAGGTGCCCAAGATACGCAGTATTTT
TRBD2	many	TRBV6-1	TRBJ2-3	CASSVLAGEEDTQYF	TGTGCCAGCAGTGTGCTAGCGGGAGAGGAAGATACGCAGTATTTT
.	many	TRBV5-1	TRBJ1-1	CASSLERGGDTEAFF	TGCGCCAGCAGCCTGGAGAGGGGAGGTGACACTGAAGCTTTCTTT
.	.	TRBV2	TRBJ1-5	CASSETRDGNQPQHF	TGTGCCAGCAGTGAAACCCGGGACGGCAATCAGCCCCAGCATTTT
TRBD2	.	TRBV3-1	TRBJ2-1	CASSPTSPGLAAQSGEQFF	TGTGCCAGCAGCCCCACCTCCCCGGGACTAGCGGCCCAAAGTGGTGAGCAGTTCTTC
TRBD2	many	TRBV18	TRBJ2-3	CASSPVAGGTDTQYF	TGTGCCAGCTCACCCGTAGCGGGAGGCACAGATACGCAGTATTTT
.	many	TRBV20-1	TRBJ2-1	CSARRGVTYNEQFF	TGCAGTGCTAGAAGGGGGGTGACCTACAATGAGCAGTTCTTC
.	.	TRBV4-1	TRBJ2-3	CASSHLIAQLGEQDTQYF	TGCGCCAGCAGCCATTTAATAGCGCAATTGGGGGAACAAGATACGCAGTATTTT
.	.	TRBV14	TRBJ2-6	CACSQDPSDPGANVLTF	TGTGCCTGCAGCCAAGATCCTTCCGATCCTGGGGCCAACGTCCTGACTTTC
.	few	TRBV6-2/TRBV6-3	TRBJ2-2	CASSYSITLANTGELFF	TGTGCCAGCAGTTACTCGATTACGCTCGCGAACACCGGGGAGCTGTTTTTT
.	many	TRBV20-1	TRBJ2-5	CSASPAGRETQYF	TGCAGTGCTTCCCCAGCGGGCAGGGAGACCCAGTACTTC
.	many	TRBV11-1	TRBJ2-1	CASSLGQGFHNEQFF	TGTGCCAGCAGCTTAGGGCAGGGTTTCCACAATGAGCAGTTCTTC
.	many	TRBV28	TRBJ2-3	CASSFWPQNTDTQYF	TGTGCCAGCAGTTTCTGGCCCCAGAACACAGATACGCAGTATTTT
TRBD1	many	TRBV18	TRBJ1-1	CASSLSRDRGNTEAFF	TGTGCCAGCTCCCTCTCTAGGGACAGGGGAAACACTGAAGCTTTCTTT
.	many	TRBV6-5	TRBJ2-7	CASSYSAAEEQYF	TGTGCCAGCAGTTACTCCGCGGCTGAGGAGCAGTACTTC
TRBD1	.	TRBV4-1	TRBJ2-7	CASSRSRTGGSEQYF	TGCGCCAGCAGCCGTTCAAGGACAGGGGGCTCCGAGCAGTACTTC
.	.	TRBV2	TRBJ2-7	CASNGGGTSYEQYF	TGTGCCAGCAACGGGGGCGGGACCTCCTACGAGCAGTACTTC
.	few	TRBV19	TRBJ2-1	CATMSGTTRINEQFF	TGTGCCACCATGTCCGGGACGACACGCATCAATGAGCAGTTCTTC
.	many	TRBV6-1	TRBJ2-7	CASSEGPQGVYEQYF	TGTGCCAGCAGTGAAGGTCCGCAGGGAGTCTACGAGCAGTACTTC
.	few	TRBV5-1	TRBJ2-5	CASSLFHGRVGETQYF	TGCGCCAGCAGCTTGTTTCACGGCAGGGTAGGAGAGACCCAGTACTTC
.	.	TRBV6-1	TRBJ2-7	CASSDLLQLPRRYF	TGTGCCAGCAGTGACTTACTCCAACTGCCGAGACGGTACTTC
TRBD2	.	TRBV5-6	TRBJ2-3	CASSLVGIAGEPSTDTQYF	TGTGCCAGCAGCTTGGTAGGGATAGCGGGGGAACCTAGCACAGATACGCAGTATTTT
.	many	TRBV2	TRBJ2-1	CASRLLGGHNEQFF	TGTGCCAGCAGGCTTCTAGGCGGCCACAATGAGCAGTTCTTC
TRBD2	many	TRBV6-2/TRBV6-3	TRBJ2-3	CASTRVTGGPKYF	TGTGCCAGCACAAGGGTAACGGGAGGCCCTAAGTATTTT
.	many	TRBV6-2/TRBV6-3	TRBJ2-7	CASSYWGAEQYF	TGTGCCAGCAGTTACTGGGGGGCCGAGCAGTACTTC
TRBD2	many	TRBV11-2	TRBJ2-3	CASSRLAGGPTDTQYF	TGTGCCAGCAGCCGGTTAGCGGGAGGGCCTACAGATACGCAGTATTTT
.	few	TRBV3-1	TRBJ2-1	CASSQPPSLSLHNEQFF	TGTGCCAGCAGCCAACCCCCTTCGTTGTCCCTACACAATGAGCAGTTCTTC
.	many	TRBV3-1	TRBJ2-7	CASSQAAEQYF	TGTGCCAGCAGCCAAGCCGCTGAGCAGTACTTC
.	.	TRBV12-5	TRBJ2-5	CASGPYGTDRQYF	TGTGCTAGTGGTCCCTACGGGACGGACAGACAGTACTTC
TRBD2	.	TRBV10-1	TRBJ2-3	CASTWRETTQYF	TGCGCCAGCACCTGGCGGGAGACTACGCAGTATTTT
TRBD1	.	TRBV7-3	TRBJ2-5	CASSLGTAETQYF	TGTGCCAGCAGCTTAGGGACAGCAGAGACCCAGTACTTC
TRBD1	.	TRBV10-3	TRBJ2-7	CAISGGQVSYEQYF	TGTGCCATCAGTGGGGGACAGGTTTCCTACGAGCAGTACTTC
.	many	TRBV7-8	TRBJ2-7	CASSLAIRSYEQYF	TGTGCCAGCAGCTTAGCGATACGTTCCTACGAGCAGTACTTC
.	many	TRBV27	TRBJ1-5	CASSLSQVSNQPQHF	TGTGCCAGCAGTTTATCACAGGTTAGCAATCAGCCCCAGCATTTT
TRBD1	many	TRBV6-6	TRBJ2-7	CASSYTGGYLDYEQYF	TGTGCCAGCAGTTACACAGGGGGCTATCTTGACTACGAGCAGTACTTC
TRBD2	.	TRBV5-1	TRBJ2-5	CASSIGPGLAGGAETQYF	TGCGCCAGCAGCATCGGACCGGGACTAGCGGGAGGGGCAGAGACCCAGTACTTC
TRBD1	many	TRBV28	TRBJ2-7	CASSPRDRSLEQYF	TGTGCCAGCTCGCCGCGGGACAGGTCTTTAGAGCAGTACTTC
TRBD1	.	TRBV20-1	TRBJ2-7	CSATGQGIYEQYF	TGCAGTGCTACCGGACAGGGTATCTACGAGCAGTACTTC
TRBD2	.	TRBV19	TRBJ2-2	CASSMGLAGTANTGELFF	TGTGCCAGTAGTATGGGACTAGCGGGGACCGCGAACACCGGGGAGCTGTTTTTT
.	many	TRBV12-5	TRBJ2-1	CASAEYNEQFF	TGTGCTAGTGCCGAATACAATGAGCAGTTCTTC
.	few	TRBV28	TRBJ1-5	CASSLLVSRANQPQHF	TGTGCCAGCAGTTTATTAGTCTCCAGGGCGAATCAGCCCCAGCATTTT
TRBD2	.	TRBV9	TRBJ2-7	CASSVAGGPTFYEQYF	TGTGCCAGCAGCGTAGCGGGAGGGCCAACCTTCTACGAGCAGTACTTC
TRBD1	.	TRBV27	TRBJ2-1	CATNRTGDYNEQFF	TGTGCCACCAACCGAACAGGGGACTACAATGAGCAGTTCTTC
.	many	TRBV18	TRBJ2-3	CASSQDTQYF	TGTGCCAGCTCACAAGATACGCAGTATTTT
.	.	TRBV18	TRBJ2-7	CASSPVVSPPYEQYF	TGTGCCAGCTCACCGGTCGTTAGTCCGCCCTACGAGCAGTACTTC
.	many	TRBV6-1	TRBJ2-7	CASSPGRLYEQYF	TGTGCCAGCAGCCCCGGACGGCTCTACGAGCAGTACTTC
TRBD1	.	TRBV7-9	TRBJ1-5	CASSSSTGLQPQHF	TGTGCCAGCAGCTCCTCGACAGGGTTACAGCCCCAGCATTTT
TRBD1	.	TRBV12-3/TRBV12-4	TRBJ2-2	CASSFVTGGNGELFF	TGTGCCAGCAGTTTTGTCACAGGGGGCAACGGGGAGCTGTTTTTT
TRBD1	.	TRBV4-1	TRBJ1-6	CASSQGQGYNSPLHF	TGCGCCAGCAGCCAGGGACAGGGGTATAATTCACCCCTCCACTTT
.	.	TRBV5-1	TRBJ1-1	CASSVDKNTEAFF	TGTGCCAGCAGCGTGGACAAGAACACTGAAGCTTTCTTT
TRBD2	.	TRBV6-1	TRBJ2-2	CASTRLAGETGELFF	TGTGCCAGCACCCGGCTAGCGGGAGAAACCGGGGAGCTGTTTTTT
TRBD2	many	TRBV7-3	TRBJ2-5	CASSLGLAGVVTQYF	TGTGCCAGCAGCCTAGGGCTAGCGGGAGTTGTGACCCAGTACTTC
TRBD1	.	TRBV5-5	TRBJ1-2	CASSLETGARLYGYTF	TGTGCCAGCAGCTTGGAAACAGGGGCGCGACTATATGGCTACACCTTC
.	many	TRBV30	TRBJ2-2	CAWKGDNTGELFF	TGTGCCTGGAAGGGGGATAACACCGGGGAGCTGTTTTTT
.	many	TRBV20-1	TRBJ2-4	CSASIGIAVIQYF	TGCAGTGCTAGTATTGGTATTGCGGTCATTCAGTACTTC
.	many	TRBV6-5	TRBJ2-7	CASSYSPGLSYEQYF	TGTGCCAGCAGTTACTCGCCTGGGCTCTCCTACGAGCAGTACTTC
.	many	TRBV20-1	TRBJ2-5	CSARVGGGIGETQYF	TGCAGTGCTAGAGTCGGGGGAGGAATAGGAGAGACCCAGTACTTC
.	many	TRBV27	TRBJ2-2	CASSPLGNTGELFF	TGTGCCAGCAGCCCGCTCGGGAACACCGGGGAGCTGTTTTTT
.	many	TRBV6-5	TRBJ2-3	CASSYGGLHTDTQYF	TGTGCCAGCAGTTACGGCGGACTTCACACAGATACGCAGTATTTT